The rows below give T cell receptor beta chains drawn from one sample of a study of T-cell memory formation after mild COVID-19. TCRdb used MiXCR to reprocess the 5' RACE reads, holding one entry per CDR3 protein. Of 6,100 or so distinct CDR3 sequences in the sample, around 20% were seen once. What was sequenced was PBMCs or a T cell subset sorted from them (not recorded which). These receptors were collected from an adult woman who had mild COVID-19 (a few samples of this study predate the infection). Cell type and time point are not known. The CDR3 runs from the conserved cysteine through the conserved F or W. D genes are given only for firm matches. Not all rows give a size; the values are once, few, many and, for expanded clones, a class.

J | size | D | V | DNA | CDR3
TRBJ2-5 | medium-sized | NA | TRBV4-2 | TGTGCCAGCAGCCAAGATCAGCTAGCGACAGAGACCCAGTACTTC | CASSQDQLATETQYF
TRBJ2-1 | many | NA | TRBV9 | TGTGCCAGCAGCGTAGATCCGGGGGCCGGTGGGTTCTTC | CASSVDPGAGGFF
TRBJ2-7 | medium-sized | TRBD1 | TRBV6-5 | TGTGCCAGCAGTTACTGGGGACAGGGTTCCTACGAGCAGTACTTC | CASSYWGQGSYEQYF
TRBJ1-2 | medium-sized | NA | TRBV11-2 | TGTGCCAGCAGCCCCGTTGGGACCGACTATGGCTACACCTTC | CASSPVGTDYGYTF
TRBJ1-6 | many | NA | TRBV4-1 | TGCGCCAGCAGCCAAGGCCCCCCCGGCGGCTCCTATAATTCACCCCTCCACTTT | CASSQGPPGGSYNSPLHF
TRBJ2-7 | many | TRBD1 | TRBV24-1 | TGTGCCACCAGCGCCGGGACAGACTCCTACGAGCAGTACTTC | CATSAGTDSYEQYF
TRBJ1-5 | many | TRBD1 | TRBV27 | TGTGCCAGCAGTCAACACAGGGGGGGGCAGCCCCAGCATTTT | CASSQHRGGQPQHF
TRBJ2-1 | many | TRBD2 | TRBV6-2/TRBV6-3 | TGTGCCAGCAGCTCCCTAGCGGGGGGGCCGGGTAATGAGCAGTTCTTC | CASSSLAGGPGNEQFF
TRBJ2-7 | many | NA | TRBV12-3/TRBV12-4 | TGTGCCAGCAGTTTAAATCCCTACGAGCAGTACTTC | CASSLNPYEQYF
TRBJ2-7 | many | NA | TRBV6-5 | TGTGCCAGCAGTAACCATAACAGGGTTTACGAGCAGTACTTC | CASSNHNRVYEQYF
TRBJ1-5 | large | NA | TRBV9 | TGTGCCAGCAGCGTACCCCTCCCTTATAGCAATCAGCCCCAGCATTTT | CASSVPLPYSNQPQHF
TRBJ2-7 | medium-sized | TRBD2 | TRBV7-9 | TGTGCCAGCAGCTTAGGCGAGCGGGAGCCTCTATTTTACGAGCAGTACTTC | CASSLGEREPLFYEQYF
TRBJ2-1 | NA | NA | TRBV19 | TGTGCCAGTAGTATCTTGCGTAACAATGAGCAGTTCTTC | CASSILRNNEQFF
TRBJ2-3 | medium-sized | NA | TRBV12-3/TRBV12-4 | TGTGCCAGCAACTCAGAGGGGGGGAGCACAGATACGCAGTATTTT | CASNSEGGSTDTQYF
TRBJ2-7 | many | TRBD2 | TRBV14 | TGTGCCAGCAGCCAGCTCCCGGGACTAGGGACCTCCTACGAGCAGTACTTC | CASSQLPGLGTSYEQYF
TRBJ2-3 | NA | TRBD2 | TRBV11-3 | TGTGCCAGCAGCTCGGGACTAGCGGGGGCCCGCGCAGATACGCAGTATTTT | CASSSGLAGARADTQYF
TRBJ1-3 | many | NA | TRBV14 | TGTGCCAGCAGCCATTTTAACACCATATATTTT | CASSHFNTIYF
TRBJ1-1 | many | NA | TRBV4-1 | TGCGCCAGCAGCCAAGACGGAGGGGTCAAGGGGGCTTTCTTT | CASSQDGGVKGAFF
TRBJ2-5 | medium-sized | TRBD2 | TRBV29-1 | TGCAGCGTTGAGCCTATGACTAGCGGGGGGGCCTACGGGCAAGAGACCCAGTACTTC | CSVEPMTSGGAYGQETQYF
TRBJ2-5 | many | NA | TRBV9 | TGTGCCAGCAGCGTAGATGGCACTCAAGAGACCCAGTACTTC | CASSVDGTQETQYF
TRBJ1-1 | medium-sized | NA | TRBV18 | TGTGCCAGCTCACCTCTAAGGACACTGAACACTGAAGCTTTCTTT | CASSPLRTLNTEAFF
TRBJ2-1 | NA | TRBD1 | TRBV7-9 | TGTGCCAGCAGGCGGACAGGGGGAGCCTACAATGAGCAGTTCTTC | CASRRTGGAYNEQFF
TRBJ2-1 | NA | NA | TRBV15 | TGTGCCACCAGCACCCCCAAGGGGACGTTGCAGGTCTACAATGAGCAGTTCTTC | CATSTPKGTLQVYNEQFF
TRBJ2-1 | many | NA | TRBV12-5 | TGTGCTAGTGGTTTGGGGGACGGGATCTCCTACAATGAGCAGTTCTTC | CASGLGDGISYNEQFF
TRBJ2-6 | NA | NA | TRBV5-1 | TGCGCCAGCGGTACACCTGGGGCCAACGTCCTGACTTTC | CASGTPGANVLTF